This T cell receptor (beta chain) is from a study of technical replicates of blood from four donors. TCRdb's table, derived via immunoSEQ multiplex PCR, lists solely in-frame clones and lacks some. The sample includes about 84,000 clones, about nine tenths of them seen just once. V was clipped by 4 bases and J by 4 bases; unmatched bases: 7. Germline CDR1 SQVTM, CDR2 ANQGSEA. CDR3 length: 14 residues. Specimen: T cells isolated from PBMCs. The genes are TRBV29-1 and TRBJ2-1; 7 positions match TRBD1. The source is a human donor in good health. CDR3 residues: CSVGERDRYNEQFF. The DNA of the CDR3 is TGCAGCGTTGGGGAACGGGACAGATACAATGAGCAGTTCTTC.